Listed here is a single T cell receptor (beta chain). These data originate in a study of blood T cell repertoires in COVID-19. Generated by immunoSEQ multiplex PCR, the TCRdb table keeps only in-frame clones and is missing some. The table shows approximately 200,000 clones, with over 75% occurring only once. The germline gives CDR1 LNHDA, CDR2 SQIVND (reference sequence). The length of the CDR3 is 15 residues. Trimming shortened V by 3 bases and J by 8 bases, and 14 bases separated the two germline ends. The receptor comes from a woman in her late teens or twenties in a cohort exposed to, infected with or recovered from COVID-19 (not recorded which). Sequenced input: PBMCs or T cells enriched from blood (not recorded which). The chain combines TRBV19 with TRBJ1-6; D might be TRBD1 (5 bases). CDR3 in amino acids: CASSIKWGWDSPLHF. CDR3 bases: TGTGCCAGTAGTATTAAATGGGGCTGGGATTCACCCCTCCACTTT.